The 23 T cell receptor beta chains given below trace back to one sample, sequenced in a study of cytomegalovirus exposure and HLA in healthy donors. Sequencing used immunoSEQ multiplex PCR; TCRdb keeps in-frame clones, though not all of them. The profile shows over 100,000 clones, 89% of them singletons. Sequenced: PBMCs. These receptors were taken from a woman in her late teens or twenties in good health and CMV-seronegative.

This chain joins TRBV6-5 and TRBJ2-2; the D is unclear. Trimming took 5 bases from V and 3 from J, leaving 7 bases between them. CDR3 size: 13 residues. Germline CDR1 MNHEY, CDR2 SVGAGI. The CDR3 spells CASSPGYTGELFF. CDR3 sequence (DNA): TGTGCCAGCAGTCCCGGTTACACCGGGGAGCTGTTTTTT.

The chain joins TRBV27 to TRBJ1-1; TRBD1 matches 7 bases. V trimming: 1 base; J trimming: 5 bases; junction bases outside the gene matches: 4. This CDR3 contains 14 residues. Per the germline V gene, CDR1 is MNHEY and CDR2 is SMNVEV (reference sequence). DNA of the CDR3: TGTGCCAGCAGTTTATACAGGGGAGATACTGAAGCTTTCTTT. It encodes CASSLYRGDTEAFF.

This sequence joins TRBV6-5 and TRBJ1-2, with 11 nucleotides matching TRBD1. The germline CDR1 and CDR2 sequences are MNHEY and SVGAGI. J was trimmed by 10 bases and V by 5 bases; bases with no gene match: 12. This CDR3 contains 15 residues. The DNA for the CDR3 is TGTGCCAGCAGTCCTAACCCGGACAGGGGGCGAGTCTACACCTTC. Residues: CASSPNPDRGRVYTF.

In DNA, the CDR3 is TGCGCCAGCAGCCAACCTAGACAGGGGTTAACTGAAGCTTTCTTT. Encoded protein: CASSQPRQGLTEAFF. The rearrangement links TRBV4-1 to TRBJ1-1; 8 bases fit TRBD1. This CDR3 has 15 amino acids. Trimming at V came to 2 bases and at J to 5 bases, leaving 7 bases not matched to a gene. Germline loops: CDR1 MGHRA, CDR2 YSYEKL.

This clone was seen a few times. This chain links TRBV11-1 with TRBJ2-3; 8 bases are shared with TRBD1. The trim removed 5 bases at V and 2 bases at J, leaving 6 bases unmatched. CDR3 length: 15 amino acids. Germline CDR1 and CDR2: SGHAT and FQDESV (reference sequence). The CDR3 is CASSPGQGYTDTQYF. In DNA form, the CDR3 reads TGTGCCAGCAGCCCCGGACAGGGATACACAGATACGCAGTATTTT.

This clone was seen just once. The chain has TRBV7-8 and TRBJ2-3; 9 bases line up with TRBD2. This CDR3 region has 18 residues. CDR1 SGHVS and CDR2 FQNEAQ come from the germline V gene. The V gene end was trimmed by 1 base and the J gene end by 7 bases; junction bases not matched to a gene: 15. This chain's CDR3 is CASSLEGGLAAVLNTQYF. CDR3 DNA sequence: TGTGCCAGCAGCTTAGAGGGGGGACTAGCCGCTGTCTTGAATACGCAGTATTTT.

The chain combines TRBV9 with TRBJ1-2, with 7 positions matching TRBD1. The CDR3 extends over 14 amino acids. Per the germline V gene, CDR1 is SGDLS and CDR2 is YYNGEE. V shed 3 bases, J shed 4 bases, and the junction held 6 bases outside the gene matches. This CDR3 is CASSASQGSYGYTF. The CDR3 region has the DNA TGTGCCAGCAGCGCGTCACAGGGGTCCTATGGCTACACCTTC.

On this clone itself: One end of the junction varies from germline; a read error may be responsible. This rearrangement joins TRBV4-1 to TRBJ1-4; tentative D call: TRBD1 (6 bases). There are 16 residues in the CDR3. Germline lookup yields CDR1 MGHRA and CDR2 YSYEKL. The CDR3 sequence is CASNQPGTRMGAKLFF. The CDR3 nucleotides are TGCGCCAGCAACCAACCAGGGACGCGGATGGGGGCTAAACTGTTTTTT.

The rearrangement links TRBV5-4 to TRBJ1-2; 10 bases agree with TRBD1. J lost 3 bases, V lost 2 bases, and 1 base had no gene match. Germline values: CDR1 SGHNT, CDR2 YYREEE (reference sequence). This CDR3 has 14 amino acids. CDR3 amino acids: CASSFGTGDYGYTF. In DNA form, the CDR3 reads TGTGCCAGCAGCTTCGGGACAGGGGACTATGGCTACACCTTC.

CDR3 sequence reads: CASSPGTYGPKNTEAFF. The DNA for the CDR3 is TGTGCCAGCAGCCCGGGGACTTATGGGCCTAAGAACACTGAAGCTTTCTTT. The gene calls are TRBV7-9 and TRBJ1-1, with D perhaps matching TRBD1 (5 bases). Germline V gene lookup returns CDR1 SEHNR and CDR2 FQNEAQ (reference sequence). The CDR3 loop spans 17 amino acids. Trimming stripped 5 bases from V and 1 base from J, with 20 bases between.

This clone showed up just once. The gene calls are TRBV2 and TRBJ2-5, with D uncertain. V was clipped by 4 bases and J by 4 bases, with 16 bases between them. CDR3 size: 15 residues. Germline CDR1 and CDR2: SNHLY and FYNNEI. CDR3: CASSGEAQIGETQYF. CDR3 bases: TGTGCCAGCAGTGGCGAAGCGCAGATTGGAGAGACCCAGTACTTC.

CDR3 sequence: CASSSGGTLTNNEQFF. The CDR3 region has the DNA TGTGCCAGCAGCTCTGGGGGGACTTTAACAAACAATGAGCAGTTCTTC. The rearrangement joins TRBV7-3 to TRBJ2-1; D perhaps matches TRBD2 (6 bases). This CDR3 has 16 residues. The germline CDR1 and CDR2 sequences are SGHTA and FQGTGA. V was trimmed by 4 bases and J by 5 bases, leaving 18 bases between them.

V and J are TRBV6-1 and TRBJ1-2; no definite D call. The CDR3 has 14 amino acids. Trimming shortened V by 4 bases and J by 2 bases, and 11 bases separated the two germline ends. In germline, CDR1 is MNHNS, CDR2 SASEGT. The CDR3 nucleotides are TGTGCCAGCAGTGCGGGTTGGCGGAACTATGGCTACACCTTC. It yields the protein CASSAGWRNYGYTF.

The chain employs TRBV9 and TRBJ2-3; no reliable D call. The V end was cut by 6 bases, the J end by 0 bases, with 11 bases between. Germline CDR1 is SGDLS and CDR2 is YYNGEE. The CDR3 totals 14 residues. CDR3 bases: TGTGCCAGCACCCGCGATGCTAGCACAGATACGCAGTATTTT. This codes for CASTRDASTDTQYF.

The chain is built from TRBV5-1 and TRBJ2-5; D possibly corresponds to TRBD1 (6 bases). The CDR3 length is 14 residues. The V gene's germline CDR1 is SGHRS and CDR2 YFSETQ. V shed 4 bases and J shed 1 base, with 11 bases lying between them. The CDR3 DNA reads TGCGCCAGCAGCCCAGGACAGTTCCAAGAGACCCAGTACTTC. It translates to CASSPGQFQETQYF.

V usage is TRBV9 and J usage is TRBJ1-1, with D maybe TRBD1 (6 bases). The CDR3 is 15 amino acids. CDR1 SGDLS and CDR2 YYNGEE come from the germline V gene. V dropped 3 bases and J dropped 3 bases, with 15 bases sitting between them. The CDR3: CASSARTVPYTEAFF. The CDR3 bases are TGTGCCAGCAGCGCCCGGACAGTGCCTTACACTGAAGCTTTCTTT.

The rearrangement uses TRBV6-6 and TRBJ1-1, with no clear D. The CDR3 has 13 residues. Germline assignment: CDR1 MNHNY and CDR2 SVGAGI (reference sequence). The V gene lost 6 bases and the J gene lost 1 base, with 9 bases spanning the gap. The CDR3 is CASRAPGNTEAFF. The DNA for the CDR3 is TGTGCCAGCAGAGCCCCGGGGAACACTGAAGCTTTCTTT.

The chain combines TRBV5-1 with TRBJ2-2; 7 bases match TRBD1. The CDR3 length is 16 residues. Germline V gene sequence: CDR1 SGHRS, CDR2 YFSETQ. The junction had 12 bases not matched to a gene; V was cut back by 4 bases and J by 6 bases. CDR3 nucleotides: TGCGCCAGCAGCCACAGGGGACCAAACCACCCCGGGGAGCTGTTTTTT. It translates to CASSHRGPNHPGELFF.

This clone was seen a single time. The J gene is TRBJ1-1, the V gene TRBV6-5; D remains unclear. V dropped 3 bases and J dropped 1 base, with 9 bases sitting between them. Germline lookup yields CDR1 MNHEY and CDR2 SVGAGI. CDR3 length equals 14 residues. CDR3 bases: TGTGCCAGCAGTTATTTCCGGGAGAACACTGAAGCTTTCTTT. Translation: CASSYFRENTEAFF.

Written as DNA, the CDR3 is TGTGCCAGCAGGGGGGGACAGGGGGCGGCTCACTACGAGCAGTACTTC. This encodes CASRGGQGAAHYEQYF. The V gene is TRBV2, the J gene TRBJ2-7, with TRBD1 matching 12 bases. From germline, CDR1 is SNHLY and CDR2 FYNNEI. The CDR3 contains 16 residues. Trimming at V came to 6 bases and at J to 3 bases, leaving 9 bases not matched to a gene. The entire variable domain, with the rest obtained from reference TRBV2 and TRBJ2-7, is as follows: EPEVTQTPSHQVTQMGQEVILRCVPISNHLYFYWYRQILGQKVEFLVSFYNNEISEKSEIFDDQFSVERPDGSNFTLKIRSTKLEDSAMYFCASRGGQGAAHYEQYFGPGTRLTVT.

The chain has TRBV5-1 and TRBJ1-3; the D is unclear. V dropped 4 bases and J dropped 0 bases, with 8 bases sitting between them. Germline V gene lookup returns CDR1 SGHRS and CDR2 YFSETQ. This CDR3 has 14 residues. The CDR3 region has the DNA TGCGCCAGCAGCCCCACCGGCTCTGGAAACACCATATATTTT. It translates to CASSPTGSGNTIYF.

In its sample, this clone was seen once. CDR3 residues: CASSQGQGVTEAFF. CDR3 nucleotides: TGCGCCAGCAGCCAAGGACAGGGAGTAACTGAAGCTTTCTTT. This chain connects TRBV4-1 to TRBJ1-1; TRBD1 matches at 7 bases. CDR1 and CDR2 (germline): MGHRA, YSYEKL. This CDR3 comprises 14 residues. J lost 5 bases, V lost 1 base, and 4 bases had no gene match.

The CDR3 nucleotides are TGTGCCAGCAGCGTAGATTCCAGGGAAGCTTTCTTT. This gives the protein CASSVDSREAFF. This rearrangement joins TRBV9 to TRBJ1-1; D gene uncertain. The CDR3 length is 12 residues. CDR1 and CDR2 from the germline V gene are SGDLS and YYNGEE. Deletions cut 0 bases from V and 8 bases from J, with 8 bases between.